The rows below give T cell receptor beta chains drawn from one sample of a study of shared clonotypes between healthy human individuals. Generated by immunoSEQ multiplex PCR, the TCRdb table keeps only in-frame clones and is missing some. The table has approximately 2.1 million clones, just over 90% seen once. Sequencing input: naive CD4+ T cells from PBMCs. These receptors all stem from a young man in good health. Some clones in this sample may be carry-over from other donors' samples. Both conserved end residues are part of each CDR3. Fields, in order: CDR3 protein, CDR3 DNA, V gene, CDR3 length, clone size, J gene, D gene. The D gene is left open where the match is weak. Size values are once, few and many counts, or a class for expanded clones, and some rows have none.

CAWSVPRSRVYNEQFF | TGTGCCTGGAGTGTACCAAGGAGTCGCGTCTACAATGAGCAGTTCTTC | TRBV30 | 16 | . | TRBJ2-1 | .
CASSLGGHPYEQYF | TGTGCCAGCAGCTTAGGCGGACACCCTTACGAGCAGTACTTC | TRBV7-8 | 14 | . | TRBJ2-7 | .
CASSEGTGPPYEQYF | TGTGCCAGCAGTGAAGGAACAGGGCCTCCTTACGAGCAGTACTTC | TRBV6-1 | 15 | . | TRBJ2-7 | .
CASSPGGGGNQPQHF | TGTGCCAGCTCCCCGGGGGGGGGAGGGAATCAGCCCCAGCATTTT | TRBV28 | 15 | once | TRBJ1-5 | .
CASSPGTGGNSPLHF | TGTGCCAGCTCACCAGGGACAGGGGGAAATTCACCCCTCCACTTT | TRBV18 | 15 | . | TRBJ1-6 | TRBD1
CASSGKGGFIDGTQYF | TGTGCCAGCAGCGGGAAGGGTGGCTTCATCGATGGAACCCAGTACTTC | TRBV9 | 16 | . | TRBJ2-5 | .
CASREYQGDYTF | TGTGCCAGCAGGGAATATCAGGGGGACTACACCTTC | TRBV2 | 12 | . | TRBJ1-2 | TRBD1
CATSTRDRYYEQYF | TGTGCCACCAGCACAAGGGACCGATACTACGAGCAGTACTTC | TRBV15 | 14 | . | TRBJ2-7 | .
CASSLGTALSEAFF | TGTGCCAGCAGTTTAGGGACAGCGTTAAGTGAAGCTTTCTTT | TRBV28 | 14 | . | TRBJ1-1 | TRBD1
CASSPWTSGRPGGDTQYF | TGCGCCAGCAGCCCCTGGACTAGCGGGAGGCCAGGTGGAGATACGCAGTATTTT | TRBV5-1 | 18 | . | TRBJ2-3 | TRBD2